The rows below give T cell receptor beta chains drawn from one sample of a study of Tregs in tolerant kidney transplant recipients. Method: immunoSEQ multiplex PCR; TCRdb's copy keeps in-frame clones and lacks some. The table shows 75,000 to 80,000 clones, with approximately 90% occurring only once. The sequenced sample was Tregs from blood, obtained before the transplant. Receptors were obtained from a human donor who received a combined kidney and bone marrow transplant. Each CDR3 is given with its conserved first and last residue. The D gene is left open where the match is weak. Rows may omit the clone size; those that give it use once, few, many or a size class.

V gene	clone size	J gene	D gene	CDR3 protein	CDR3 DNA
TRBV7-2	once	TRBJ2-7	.	CASKYLDSSSYEQYF	TGTGCCAGCAAGTATTTGGACAGTTCCTCCTACGAGCAGTACTTC
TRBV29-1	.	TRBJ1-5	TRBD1	CSVGEGAEQPQHF	TGCAGCGTTGGTGAGGGGGCCGAACAGCCCCAGCATTTT
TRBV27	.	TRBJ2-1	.	CAGSSGSTGFVNEQFF	TGTGCCGGCAGTTCAGGTTCAACAGGGTTTGTCAATGAGCAGTTCTTC
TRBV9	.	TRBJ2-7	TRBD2	CASSVGWGTSGKDEQYF	TGTGCCAGCAGCGTAGGTTGGGGGACTAGCGGGAAAGACGAGCAGTACTTC
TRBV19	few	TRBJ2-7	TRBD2	CASSSAAGVSYEQYF	TGTGCCAGTAGCTCTGCAGCGGGAGTCTCGTACGAGCAGTACTTC
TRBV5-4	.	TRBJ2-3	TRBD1	CASRRTGPTDTQYF	TGTGCCAGCAGGCGGACAGGGCCCACAGATACGCAGTATTTT
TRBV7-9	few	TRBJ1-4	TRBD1	CASSAALQGEEEKLFF	TGTGCCAGCAGCGCCGCACTACAGGGGGAGGAGGAAAAACTGTTTTTT
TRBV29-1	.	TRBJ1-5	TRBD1	CSVGQGDGPQHF	TGCAGCGTCGGACAGGGGGATGGGCCCCAGCATTTT
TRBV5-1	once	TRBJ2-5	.	CASTSVAVETQYF	TGCGCCAGCACCTCTGTAGCCGTCGAGACCCAGTACTTC
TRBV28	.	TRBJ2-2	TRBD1	CASSLDRASGELFF	TGTGCCAGCAGTTTAGACAGGGCATCCGGGGAGCTGTTTTTT
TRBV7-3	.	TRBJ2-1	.	CASSREGGSYNEQFF	TGTGCCAGCAGCCGCGAAGGGGGATCCTACAATGAGCAGTTCTTC
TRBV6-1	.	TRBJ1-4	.	CASGGIPATNEKLFF	TGTGCCAGCGGTGGGATACCCGCAACTAATGAAAAACTGTTTTTT
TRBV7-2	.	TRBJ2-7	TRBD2	CASSFAGGAGESYEQYF	TGTGCCAGCAGCTTTGCCGGGGGGGCCGGGGAATCCTACGAGCAGTACTTC
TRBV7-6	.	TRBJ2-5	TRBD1	CASSFIDRVHF	TGTGCCAGCAGCTTCATAGACAGGGTACACTTC
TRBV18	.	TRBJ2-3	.	CASSPPNLNTDTQYF	TGTGCCAGCTCACCACCTAACCTAAACACAGATACGCAGTATTTT
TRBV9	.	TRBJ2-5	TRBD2	CASSVGTGGPETQYF	TGTGCCAGCAGCGTAGGTACGGGAGGGCCGGAGACCCAGTACTTC
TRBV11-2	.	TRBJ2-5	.	CASSALDKGHKETQYF	TGTGCCAGCAGCGCCCTGGACAAGGGCCATAAAGAGACCCAGTACTTC
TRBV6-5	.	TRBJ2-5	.	CASRGTGRKETQYF	TGTGCCAGCAGAGGGACTGGGAGAAAAGAGACCCAGTACTTC
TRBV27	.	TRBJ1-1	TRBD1	CASTRQGGTEAFF	TGTGCCAGCACGAGACAGGGAGGCACTGAAGCTTTCTTT
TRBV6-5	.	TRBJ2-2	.	CASSPTMAGELFF	TGTGCCAGCAGTCCTACTATGGCCGGGGAGCTGTTTTTT
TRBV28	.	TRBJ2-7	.	CASSSPVYEQYF	TGTGCCAGCAGTTCCCCTGTCTACGAGCAGTACTTC
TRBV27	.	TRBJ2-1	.	CASRREYNEQFF	TGTGCCAGCAGGAGGGAGTACAATGAGCAGTTCTTC
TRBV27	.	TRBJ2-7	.	CASIKVPNRVTYEQYF	TGTGCCAGCATCAAAGTACCCAACAGGGTCACCTACGAGCAGTACTTC
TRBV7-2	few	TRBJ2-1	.	CASSLVAGLTYNEQFF	TGTGCCAGCAGCTTAGTTGCAGGCCTCACCTACAATGAGCAGTTCTTC
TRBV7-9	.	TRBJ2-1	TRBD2	CASTLWGGNEQFF	TGTGCCAGCACCCTATGGGGGGGCAATGAGCAGTTCTTC
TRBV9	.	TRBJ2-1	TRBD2	CASSPRGTSGYNEQFF	TGTGCCAGCAGCCCTCGGGGGACTAGCGGCTACAATGAGCAGTTCTTC
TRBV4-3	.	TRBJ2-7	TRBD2	CASSQELAASYEQYF	TGCGCCAGCAGCCAAGAACTAGCGGCATCCTACGAGCAGTACTTC
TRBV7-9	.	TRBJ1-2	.	CASSLRRAVGYTF	TGTGCCAGCAGCTTACGCAGGGCGGTTGGCTACACCTTC
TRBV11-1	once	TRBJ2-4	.	CASSLRGHLNIQYF	TGTGCCAGCAGCCTTAGGGGACACTTAAACATTCAGTACTTC
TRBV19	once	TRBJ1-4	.	CATTPRATGKLFF	TGTGCCACCACCCCCAGGGCAACGGGAAAACTGTTTTTT
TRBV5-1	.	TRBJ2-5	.	CASSLPRDQETQYF	TGCGCCAGCAGCTTGCCGAGGGACCAAGAGACCCAGTACTTC
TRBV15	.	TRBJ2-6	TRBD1	CATSRAGGSGANVLTF	TGTGCCACCAGCAGGGCAGGGGGATCTGGGGCCAACGTCCTGACTTTC
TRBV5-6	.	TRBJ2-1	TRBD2	CASSRDLGGSNEQFF	TGTGCCAGCAGTAGGGATTTGGGGGGGTCCAATGAGCAGTTCTTC
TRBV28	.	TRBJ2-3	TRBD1	CAGGDRGQDTQYF	TGTGCCGGAGGGGACAGGGGGCAAGATACGCAGTATTTT
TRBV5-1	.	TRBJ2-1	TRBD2	CASSLFVGTSGSYQFF	TGCGCCAGCAGCTTATTCGTCGGGACTAGCGGGAGTTATCAGTTCTTC
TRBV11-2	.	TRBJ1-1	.	CASSLMTGTEAFF	TGTGCCAGCAGCTTAATGACGGGCACTGAAGCTTTCTTT
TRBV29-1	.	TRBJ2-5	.	CSGRGETQYF	TGCAGCGGCCGGGGGGAGACCCAGTACTTC
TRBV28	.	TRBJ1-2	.	CASSSHREGVHTF	TGTGCCAGCAGTTCCCACAGGGAGGGTGTCCACACCTTC
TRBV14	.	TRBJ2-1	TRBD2	CASGAGVENEQFF	TGTGCCAGCGGAGCGGGAGTCGAGAATGAGCAGTTCTTC
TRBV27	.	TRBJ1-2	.	CASSLYPGAGRNYGYTF	TGTGCCAGCAGTTTATACCCCGGTGCGGGGCGAAACTATGGCTACACCTTC
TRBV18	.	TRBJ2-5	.	CASSPDSQETQYF	TGTGCCAGCTCACCCGACAGCCAAGAGACCCAGTACTTC
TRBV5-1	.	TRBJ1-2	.	CASSFLGSGNGYTF	TGCGCCAGCAGCTTCTTGGGATCGGGGAATGGCTACACCTTC
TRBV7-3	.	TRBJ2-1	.	CASSQDSYNEQFF	TGTGCCAGCAGCCAGGACAGTTACAATGAGCAGTTCTTC
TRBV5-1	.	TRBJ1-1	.	CASSLQVGGNTEAFF	TGCGCCAGCAGCCTCCAAGTGGGGGGGAACACTGAAGCTTTCTTT
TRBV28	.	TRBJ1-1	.	CASTGKAEAFF	TGTGCCAGCACAGGGAAGGCTGAAGCTTTCTTT
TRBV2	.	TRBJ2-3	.	CASSEERPPDTQYF	TGTGCCAGCAGTGAAGAGAGGCCCCCGGATACGCAGTATTTT
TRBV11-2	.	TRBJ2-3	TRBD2	CASSLSLAGSASTDTQYF	TGTGCCAGCAGCCTTTCTCTAGCGGGGTCGGCTAGCACAGATACGCAGTATTTT
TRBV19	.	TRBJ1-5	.	CASSINGGARQPQHF	TGTGCCAGTAGTATTAATGGGGGGGCTCGGCAGCCCCAGCATTTT
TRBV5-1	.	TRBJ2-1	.	CASSLEGGGNEQFF	TGCGCCAGCAGCTTGGAGGGAGGCGGGAATGAGCAGTTCTTC
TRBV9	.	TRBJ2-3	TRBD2	CASSFGTSGRSDTQYF	TGTGCCAGCAGCTTCGGGACTAGCGGGAGATCAGATACGCAGTATTTT